These 3 T cell receptor beta chains originate from one sample sequenced in a study of OX40 agonist ivuxolimab in advanced cancers. Profiled with immunoSEQ multiplex PCR; TCRdb holds only in-frame clones, not every one. The data show fewer than 85,000 clones, around 86% seen once. The material was CD4+ or CD8+ T cells sorted from blood, obtained in a trial of the OX40 agonist ivuxolimab. The receptors were sampled from an adult with an advanced solid tumor such as melanoma, head and neck, liver or kidney cancer.

V usage is TRBV5-1 and J usage is TRBJ1-1, with D hard to call. Between the trimmed V and J ends, which lost 4 bases and 1 base, there was a span of 5 bases. CDR3 length: 12 residues. Germline V CDR1 and CDR2: SGHRS, YFSETQ. Here the CDR3 DNA reads TGCGCCAGCAGCCAAGGGAACACTGAAGCTTTCTTT. This codes for CASSQGNTEAFF.

This clone has more than one count but fewer than ten. This chain connects TRBV21-1 to TRBJ2-3; the D segment call TRBD2 is taken from the table without a DNA check. TRBV21-1 is recorded as a pseudogene. The CDR3 runs 14 residues. The CDR3 DNA follows: TGTGCCAGCCCTATAGCGGGAGGGCCGGGTACGCAGTATTTT. It translates to CASPIAGGPGTQYF.

This clone is a singleton in its sample. J is TRBJ2-1 and V is TRBV9; 9 bases agree with TRBD2. Trimming at V came to 3 bases and at J to 2 bases, leaving 6 bases not matched to a gene. The germline CDR1 and CDR2 sequences are SGDLS and YYNGEE. The CDR3 is 16 amino acids. The chain's CDR3 is CASSDDSGGPYNEQFF. Here the CDR3 DNA reads TGTGCCAGCAGCGACGATAGCGGGGGACCCTACAATGAGCAGTTCTTC.